The T cell receptor beta chain under discussion was sequenced for a study of CD8 T cells in Susac syndrome. An amount of RNA that ranged from about 0.45 to 1 ug was reverse transcribed with random hexamers. TCRdb itself ran the immunoSEQ multiplex PCR reads through MiXCR, one entry per CDR3 protein. The sample consists of roughly 330,000 distinct CDR3 sequences, around 92% of them appearing once. CDR1 and CDR2 (germline): GTSNPN, SVGIG (reference sequence). Trimming removed 2 bases at V and 8 bases at J, with 15 bases between. The CDR3 extends over 13 amino acids. Purification of the CD8+ and CD4+ T cells relied on negative isolation, and TEMRA cells underwent FACS enrichment.

The receptor's source is a human donor with multiple sclerosis. This rearrangement joins TRBV30 to TRBJ1-2; a weak D match, TRBD1 (5 bases). The sequenced material came from CD4+ T cells from PBMCs. The CDR3, as DNA: TGTGCCTGGAGTCCTGCTTGGGGGACGGGCTACACCTTC. Translated, it gives CAWSPAWGTGYTF.